This TCR beta chain was captured by sequencing in a study of Ad26.COV2.S vaccination and SARS-CoV-2 variants (dated by TCRdb to the early 2020s). Concerning the study at large: Donors in the vaccine arm were drawn from COV1001, a phase I-IIa trial of Ad26.COV2.S in healthy adults that was multicentre, randomized, double-blind and placebo-controlled. Ad26.COV2.S was administered intramuscularly at a dose of 5x10^10 or 1x10^11 viral particles, either as one shot or as two shots given 56 days apart. Sequencing of the TCRbeta repertoire served to evaluate the specificity and breadth of SARS-CoV-2-reactive T cell receptors following Ad26.COV2.S vaccination. A total of around 32 samples were included in the TCR-sequenced set, comprising around 19 Ad26.COV2.S vaccine recipients, 5 placebo recipients and 8 SARS-CoV-2 convalescent individuals. Participants in the trial were split at random into five groups of five each, receiving low-dose or high-dose Ad26.COV2.S once or twice, or else placebo on both occasions. Investigators remained blinded to trial group allocation during experiments and outcome assessment.

TCRbeta CDR3 regions were sequenced with the immunoSEQ Assay. After extraction, genomic DNA underwent amplification by bias-controlled multiplex PCR, followed by high-throughput sequencing. The authors' analysis ran thus. To quantify the absolute abundance of each unique TCRbeta CDR3 region, sequences were collapsed and filtered. Usable DNA was measured by amplifying reference genes present in all nucleated cells, and TCRbeta template counts were normalized to that usable DNA to estimate T cell fraction. Repertoire TCRs were annotated as SARS-CoV-2-specific by exact matching of V gene, CDR3 amino acid sequence and J gene to a known reactive TCR set. MIRA supplied the reference SARS-CoV-2 TCR set, which was filtered for enrichment in COVID-19-positive ImmuneCODE repertoires so that public or cross-reactive TCRs were removed. Drawing on the MIRA antigens, annotated TCRs were analysed further at the level of specific ORF or position within ORF. Breadth was defined as annotated unique rearrangements over total unique productive rearrangements; depth was the summed frequency of those rearrangements. Group comparisons of TCR breadth used two-sided Wilcoxon rank-sum tests. TCRdb re-hosts the immuneACCESS table, in-frame sequences only. Its copies lack some clones; in the studies checked, an unresolved V gene accounts for under half of them, and the cause for the rest is not known. V, J and clone size are taken as reported in that table, and D and trimming were inferred from the DNA itself. The sample yields some 480,000 clones; around 88% were counted once. The top ten clones comprise roughly 13% of the sample.

For CDR1 and CDR2, the germline V gene lists KGHSH and LQKENI. At the junction V is shortened by 3 bases and J by 3 bases, with 3 bases in between. The CDR3 holds 12 amino acids from the cysteine to the phenylalanine. The kept DNA is CDR3 alone, 36 bases in frame from the first base. Paper-wide results and their limitations: Vaccine and placebo recipients had comparable non-spike TCR breadth, which fits with the vaccine containing only spike. It was noted by the authors that total T cell responses may have been underestimated by the TCR breadth and depth analyses. Higher spike-specific TCR breadth was observed in Ad26.COV2.S recipients than in placebo recipients (P = 0.0014). The study was not powered to compare responses between vaccine doses or regimens. After vaccination, substantial breadth of spike-specific CD8+ and CD4+ T cell responses was reported.

This clone was observed a handful of times. Its target antigen remains unknown. The sample holds no much larger clone one base away, and base qualities are not on file. The sample's treatment or condition label, decoded: around 19 received Ad26.COV2.S at low or high dose, single or two shots; five or six received placebo; per-sample allocation not given. For vaccine and placebo recipients, the sequenced repertoires came from samples collected on day 63 after the first injection. In Cohort 1b, around 25 adults aged 18-55 years were enrolled at a single site in Boston, USA, between 29 July and 7 August 2020. Ad26.COV2.S was a replication-incompetent adenovirus type 26 vector expressing a prefusion-stabilized SARS-CoV-2 spike protein from the original Wuhan strain.

This receptor was taken from a person aged 18-60 years who received the Ad26.COV2.S COVID-19 vaccine or a placebo. This material consisted of peripheral blood, taken in a trial of Ad26.COV2.S vaccine versus placebo. Recombination joined TRBV18 with TRBJ2-1, with no confident D gene call. The base sequence is TGTGCCAGCTCACCGGACTACAATGAGCAGTTCTTC. It translates to CASSPDYNEQFF.